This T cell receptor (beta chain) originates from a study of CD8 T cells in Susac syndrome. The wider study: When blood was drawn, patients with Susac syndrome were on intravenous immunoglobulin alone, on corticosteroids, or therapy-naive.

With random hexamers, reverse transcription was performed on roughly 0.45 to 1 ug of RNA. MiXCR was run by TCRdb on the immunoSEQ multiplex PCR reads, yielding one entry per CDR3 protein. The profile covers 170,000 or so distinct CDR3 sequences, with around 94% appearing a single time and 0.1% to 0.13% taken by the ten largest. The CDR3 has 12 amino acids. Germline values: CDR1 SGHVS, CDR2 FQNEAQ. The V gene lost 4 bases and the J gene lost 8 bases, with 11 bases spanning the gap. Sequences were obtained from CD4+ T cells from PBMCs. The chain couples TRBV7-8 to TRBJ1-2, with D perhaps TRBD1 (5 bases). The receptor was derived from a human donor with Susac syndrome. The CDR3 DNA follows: TGTGCCAGCAGCTCCCGGGACGACGGCTACACCTTC. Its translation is CASSSRDDGYTF. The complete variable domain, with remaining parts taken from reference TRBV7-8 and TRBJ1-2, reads GAGVSQSPRYKVAKRGQDVALRCDPISGHVSLFWYQQALGQGPEFLTYFQNEAQLDKSGLPSDRFFAERPEGSVSTLKIQRTQQEDSAVYLCASSSRDDGYTFGSGTRLTVV.